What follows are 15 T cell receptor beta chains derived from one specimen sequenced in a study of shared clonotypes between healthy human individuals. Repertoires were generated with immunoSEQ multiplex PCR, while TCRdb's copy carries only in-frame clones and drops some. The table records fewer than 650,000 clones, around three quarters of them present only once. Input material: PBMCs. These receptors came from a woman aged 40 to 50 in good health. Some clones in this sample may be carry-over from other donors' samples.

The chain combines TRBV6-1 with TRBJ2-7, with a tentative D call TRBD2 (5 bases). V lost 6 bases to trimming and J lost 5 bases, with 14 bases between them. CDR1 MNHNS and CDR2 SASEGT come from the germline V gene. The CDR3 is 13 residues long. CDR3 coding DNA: TGTGCCAGCAGGAACCCGGACGGGGACGAGCAGTACTTC. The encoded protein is CASRNPDGDEQYF.

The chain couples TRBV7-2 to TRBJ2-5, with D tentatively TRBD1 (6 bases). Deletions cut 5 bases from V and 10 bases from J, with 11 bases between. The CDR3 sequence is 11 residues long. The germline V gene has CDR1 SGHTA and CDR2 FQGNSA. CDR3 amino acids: CASSTTGYQYF. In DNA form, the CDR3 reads TGTGCCAGCAGCACTACAGGGTACCAGTACTTC. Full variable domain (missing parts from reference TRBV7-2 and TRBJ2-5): GAGVSQSPSNKVTEKGKDVELRCDPISGHTALYWYRQSLGQGLEFLIYFQGNSAPDKSGLPSDRFSAERTGGSVSTLTIQRTQQEDSAVYLCASSTTGYQYFGPGTRLLVL.

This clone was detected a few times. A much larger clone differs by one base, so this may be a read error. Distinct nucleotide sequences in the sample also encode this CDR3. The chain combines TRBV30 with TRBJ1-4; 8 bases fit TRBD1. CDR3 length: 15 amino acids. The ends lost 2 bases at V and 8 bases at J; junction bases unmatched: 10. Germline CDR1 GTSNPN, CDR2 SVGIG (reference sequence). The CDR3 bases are TGTGCCTGGAGTAAGGCAGGGGGCGGGGGGGAAAAACTGTTTTTT. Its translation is CAWSKAGGGGEKLFF.

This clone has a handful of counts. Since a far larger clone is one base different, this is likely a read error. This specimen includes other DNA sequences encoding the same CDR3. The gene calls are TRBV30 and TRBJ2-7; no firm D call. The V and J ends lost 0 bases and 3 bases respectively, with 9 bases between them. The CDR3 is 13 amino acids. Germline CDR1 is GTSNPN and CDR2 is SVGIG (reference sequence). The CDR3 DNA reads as TGTGCCTGGAGTGTACTTGGGGACTACGAGCAGTACTTC. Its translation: CAWSVLGDYEQYF.

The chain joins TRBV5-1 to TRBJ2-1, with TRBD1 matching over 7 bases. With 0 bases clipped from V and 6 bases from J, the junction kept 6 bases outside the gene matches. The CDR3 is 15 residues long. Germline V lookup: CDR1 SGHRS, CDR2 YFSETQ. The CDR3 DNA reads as TGCGCCAGCAGCTTGGGACAGGGCTTGTCCAATGAGCAGTTCTTC. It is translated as CASSLGQGLSNEQFF.

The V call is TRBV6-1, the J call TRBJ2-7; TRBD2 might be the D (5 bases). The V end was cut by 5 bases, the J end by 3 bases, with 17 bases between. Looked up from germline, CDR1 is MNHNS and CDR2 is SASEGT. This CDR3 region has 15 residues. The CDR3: CASSPDEGTNYEQYF. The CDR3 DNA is TGTGCCAGCAGTCCTGATGAGGGTACAAACTACGAGCAGTACTTC.

In DNA, the CDR3 is TGTGCCAGCAGTTTCAGGCGGGAAGATCCCTACGAGCAGTACTTC. Its translation: CASSFRREDPYEQYF. This chain joins TRBV27 and TRBJ2-7, with D tentatively TRBD2 (6 bases). Per germline, CDR1 MNHEY and CDR2 SMNVEV (reference sequence). Trimming left V 3 bases short and J 2 bases short, with 14 bases between. The CDR3 length is 15 residues.

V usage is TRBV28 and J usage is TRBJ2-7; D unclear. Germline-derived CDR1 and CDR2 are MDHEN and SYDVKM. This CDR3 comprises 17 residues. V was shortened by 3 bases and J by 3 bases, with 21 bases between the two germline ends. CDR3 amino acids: CASSFLGSRRKGYEQYF. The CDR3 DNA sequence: TGTGCCAGCAGTTTCTTAGGGTCAAGGCGCAAGGGCTACGAGCAGTACTTC.

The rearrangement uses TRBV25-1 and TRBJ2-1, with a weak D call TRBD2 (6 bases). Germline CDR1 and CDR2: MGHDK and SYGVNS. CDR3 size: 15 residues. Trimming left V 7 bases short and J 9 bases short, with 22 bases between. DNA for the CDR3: TGTGCCAGCAAAGACGAACGGGGACTTAGGTTTGAGCAGTTCTTC. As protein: CASKDERGLRFEQFF.

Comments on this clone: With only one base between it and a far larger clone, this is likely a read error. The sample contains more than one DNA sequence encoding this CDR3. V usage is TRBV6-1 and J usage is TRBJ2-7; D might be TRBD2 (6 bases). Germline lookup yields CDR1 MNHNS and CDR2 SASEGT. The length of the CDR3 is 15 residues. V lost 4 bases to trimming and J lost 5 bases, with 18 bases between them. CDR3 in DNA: TGTGCCAGCAGTGTCACGGGGGAAGGACCTAACGAGCAGTACTTC. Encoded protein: CASSVTGEGPNEQYF.

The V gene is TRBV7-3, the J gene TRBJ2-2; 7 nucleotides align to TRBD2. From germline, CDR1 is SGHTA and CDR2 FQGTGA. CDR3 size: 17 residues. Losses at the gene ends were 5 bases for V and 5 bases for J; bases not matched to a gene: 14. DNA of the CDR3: TGTGCCAGCAGCCCCACCATTCCGGGACTACTAACCGGGGAGCTGTTTTTT. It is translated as CASSPTIPGLLTGELFF.

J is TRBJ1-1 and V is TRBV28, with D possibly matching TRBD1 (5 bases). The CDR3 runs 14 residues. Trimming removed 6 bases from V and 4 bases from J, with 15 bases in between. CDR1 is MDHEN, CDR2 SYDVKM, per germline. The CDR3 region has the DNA TGTGCCAGCAGGGGCCGGGGGGGAGGCACTGAAGCTTTCTTT. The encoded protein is CASRGRGGGTEAFF.

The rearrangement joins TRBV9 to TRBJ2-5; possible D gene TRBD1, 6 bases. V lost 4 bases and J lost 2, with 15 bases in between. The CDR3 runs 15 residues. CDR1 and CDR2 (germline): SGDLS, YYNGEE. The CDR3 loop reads CASSRDNLPQETQYF. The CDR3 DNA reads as TGTGCCAGCAGCCGGGACAATCTCCCTCAAGAGACCCAGTACTTC. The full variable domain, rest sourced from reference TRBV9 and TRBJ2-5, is DSGVTQTPKHLITATGQRVTLRCSPRSGDLSVYWYQQSLDQGLQFLIQYYNGEERAKGNILERFSAQQFPDLHSELNLSSLELGDSALYFCASSRDNLPQETQYFGPGTRLLVL.

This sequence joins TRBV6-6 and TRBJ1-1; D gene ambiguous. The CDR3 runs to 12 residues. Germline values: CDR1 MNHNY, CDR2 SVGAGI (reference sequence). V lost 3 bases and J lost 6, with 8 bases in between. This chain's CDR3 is CASSYEYAEAFF. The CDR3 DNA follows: TGTGCCAGCAGTTATGAGTACGCTGAAGCTTTCTTT.

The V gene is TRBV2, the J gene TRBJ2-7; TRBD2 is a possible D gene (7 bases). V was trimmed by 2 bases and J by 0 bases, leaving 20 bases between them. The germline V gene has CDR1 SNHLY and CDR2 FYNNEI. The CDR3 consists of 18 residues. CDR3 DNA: TGTGCCAGCAGTGAAAGGGGGGGCTTCTGGATTAGCTCCTACGAGCAGTACTTC. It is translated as CASSERGGFWISSYEQYF.